This T cell receptor (beta chain) is from a study of identical twins. Findings and limits, study-wide: Models underestimated out-of-frame TCR alpha sharing in monozygotic twins. In drawing conclusions, the study used cross-sectional statistical analysis and did not follow the same donors. The abundant beta clonotypes from cord blood had fewer insertions, and memory repertoires had none of this.

The germline CDR1 and CDR2 sequences are SGDLS and YYNGEE. The CDR3 is 15 amino acids. Trimming stripped 0 bases from V and 5 bases from J, with 12 bases between. This clonotype was seen a handful of times. What it binds is unknown. MiXCR, applied by TCRdb to the 5' RACE reads, yields one record per CDR3 protein. The sample carries roughly 750,000 distinct CDR3 sequences, 21% recorded once. These data also featured in a second study, about T cells expressing NK-cell markers. That work contributes: Leadership of the CD3+CD56-NKG2C+ fraction also belonged to these clonotypes in several donors.

The TCR was taken from a woman under 30 in good health. The sample was PBMCs. The chain couples TRBV9 to TRBJ2-1; perhaps D is TRBD1 or TRBD2 (5 bases each). CDR3 DNA: TGTGCCAGCAGCGTAGGGAGGACAACTAACAATGAGCAGTTCTTC. Translating gives CASSVGRTTNNEQFF.